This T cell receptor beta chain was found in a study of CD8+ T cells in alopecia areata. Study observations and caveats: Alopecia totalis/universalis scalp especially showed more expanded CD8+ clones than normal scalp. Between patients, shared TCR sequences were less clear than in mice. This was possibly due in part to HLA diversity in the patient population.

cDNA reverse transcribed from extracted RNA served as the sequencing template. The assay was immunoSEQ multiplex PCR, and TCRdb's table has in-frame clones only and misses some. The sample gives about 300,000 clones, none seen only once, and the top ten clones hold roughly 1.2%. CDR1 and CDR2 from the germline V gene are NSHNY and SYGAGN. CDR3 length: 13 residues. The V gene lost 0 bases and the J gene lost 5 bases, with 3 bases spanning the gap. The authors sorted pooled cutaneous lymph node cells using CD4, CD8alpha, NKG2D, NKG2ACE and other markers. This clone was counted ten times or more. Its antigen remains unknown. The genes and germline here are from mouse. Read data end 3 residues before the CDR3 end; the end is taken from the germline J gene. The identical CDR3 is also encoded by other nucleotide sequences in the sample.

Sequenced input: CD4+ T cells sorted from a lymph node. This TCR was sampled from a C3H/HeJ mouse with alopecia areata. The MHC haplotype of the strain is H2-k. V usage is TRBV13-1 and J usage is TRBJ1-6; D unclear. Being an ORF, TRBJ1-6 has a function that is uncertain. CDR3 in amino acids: CASSDADNSPLYF. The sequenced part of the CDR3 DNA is TGTGCCAGCAGTGATGCAGATAATTCGCCC.